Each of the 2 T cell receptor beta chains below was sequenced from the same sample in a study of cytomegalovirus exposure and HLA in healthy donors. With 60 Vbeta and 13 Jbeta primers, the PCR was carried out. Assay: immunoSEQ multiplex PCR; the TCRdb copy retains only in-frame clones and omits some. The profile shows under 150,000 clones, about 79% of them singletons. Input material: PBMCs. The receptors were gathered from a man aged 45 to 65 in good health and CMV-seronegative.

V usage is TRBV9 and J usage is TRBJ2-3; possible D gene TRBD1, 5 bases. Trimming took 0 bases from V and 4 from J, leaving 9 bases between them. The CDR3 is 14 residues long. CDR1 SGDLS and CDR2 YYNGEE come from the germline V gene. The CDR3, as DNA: TGTGCCAGCAGCGTAGGGGGCAGCCCAGATACGCAGTATTTT. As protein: CASSVGGSPDTQYF.

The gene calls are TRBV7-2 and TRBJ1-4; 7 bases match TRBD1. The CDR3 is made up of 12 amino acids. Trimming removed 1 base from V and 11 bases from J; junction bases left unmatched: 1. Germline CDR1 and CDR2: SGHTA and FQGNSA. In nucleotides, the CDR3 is TGTGCCAGCAGCTTAGAGGGACAGAAACTGTTTTTT. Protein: CASSLEGQKLFF. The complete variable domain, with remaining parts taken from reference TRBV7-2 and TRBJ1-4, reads GAGVSQSPSNKVTEKGKDVELRCDPISGHTALYWYRQSLGQGLEFLIYFQGNSAPDKSGLPSDRFSAERTGGSVSTLTIQRTQQEDSAVYLCASSLEGQKLFFGSGTQLSVL.